These 32 T cell receptor beta chains came from one sample sequenced in a study of T cells after yellow fever vaccination. TCRdb independently ran MiXCR on the 5' RACE reads; one entry per CDR3 protein. The data contain some 120,000 distinct CDR3 sequences, nearly 7.5% of them singletons. Source: CD4+ T cells sorted from PBMCs, taken more than 8 days after the first yellow fever vaccination. These receptors originate from a man aged 18 to 29 who received the YFV17D yellow fever vaccine.

This clonotype showed up many times. The V call is TRBV20-1, the J call TRBJ2-3; 13 bases are shared with TRBD2. The germline gives CDR1 DFQATT, CDR2 SNEGSKA (reference sequence). The CDR3 is made up of 17 amino acids. With 0 bases clipped from V and 1 base from J, the junction kept 4 bases outside the gene matches. This CDR3 reads CSARDGTSGARTDTQYF. CDR3 nucleotide sequence: TGCAGTGCTAGAGATGGGACTAGCGGGGCCCGCACAGATACGCAGTATTTT.

This chain links TRBV20-1 with TRBJ1-2; possibly TRBD1 for D (6 bases). The CDR3 runs 15 residues. Germline-derived CDR1 and CDR2 are DFQATT and SNEGSKA (reference sequence). Trimming took 6 bases from V and 7 from J, leaving 24 bases between them. This CDR3 is CSALSKGRGRAGYTF. In DNA, the CDR3 is TGCAGTGCCCTTTCGAAGGGCAGGGGTCGAGCTGGCTACACCTTC.

This clonotype was seen at least ten times. For the CDR3, the DNA is TGCGCCAGCAGCCAGTCCGGGACAGGGTGGGAGACCCAGTACTTC. This sequence encodes CASSQSGTGWETQYF. The V and J genes are TRBV4-3 and TRBJ2-5; 9 bases fit TRBD1. Trimming took 3 bases from V and 5 from J; bases not matched to a gene: 7. Germline CDR1 reads LGHNA; CDR2 reads YSLEER. The CDR3 has 15 residues.

This clonotype was found many times. The CDR3 DNA is TGTGCCAGCAGCTTGGCCCGGGACACCTACGAGCAGTACGTC. It codes for CASSLARDTYEQYV. The J gene is TRBJ2-7, the V gene TRBV5-4; D may be TRBD1 (6 bases). Germline V gene lookup returns CDR1 SGHNT and CDR2 YYREEE (reference sequence). The ends were cut back, 0 bases at V and 2 bases at J, with 9 bases in the middle. The CDR3 is 14 residues long.

This clonotype showed up many times. This chain links TRBV7-3 with TRBJ1-1; maybe TRBD1 (6 bases). Trimming stripped 10 bases from V and 1 base from J, with 13 bases between. Looked up from germline, CDR1 is SGHTA and CDR2 is FQGTGA. CDR3 length equals 13 residues. CDR3 in amino acids: CATARTANTEAFF. The CDR3, as DNA: TGTGCCACCGCCCGGACAGCGAACACTGAAGCTTTCTTT.

A note on this clonotype: A much bigger clone sits one base away, suggesting this may be a read error. The CDR3 protein is CASSQSGGAADTQYF. CDR3 nucleotides: TGCGCCAGCAGCCAAAGCGGGGGGGCAGCAGATACGCAGTATTTT. The rearrangement joins TRBV4-1 to TRBJ2-3; 10 bases map to TRBD2. The germline gives CDR1 MGHRA, CDR2 YSYEKL. V gave up 2 bases and J gave up 4 bases; unmatched junction bases: 3. This CDR3 is built from 15 residues.

This clonotype was counted many times. This chain joins TRBV9 and TRBJ2-5; possible D gene TRBD2, 5 bases. Germline CDR1 reads SGDLS; CDR2 reads YYNGEE. The CDR3 is 13 amino acids. The ends were cut back, 2 bases at V and 9 bases at J, with 14 bases in the middle. The CDR3 DNA is TGTGCCAGCAGCGTTAGGGCGGAGGAGGCCCAGTACTTC. Translated, it gives CASSVRAEEAQYF.

This clonotype has a count of ten or more. V is TRBV12-3 or TRBV12-4 and J is TRBJ1-1, with D perhaps TRBD1 (6 bases). The CDR3 has 14 residues. V lost 5 bases, J lost 0 bases, and 10 bases lay in between. The CDR3 spells CASSPRGMNTEAFF. Here the CDR3 DNA reads TGTGCCAGCAGTCCCAGGGGAATGAACACTGAAGCTTTCTTT.

In this sample, this clonotype turned up a few times. The chain employs TRBV7-7 and TRBJ1-6; no reliable D call. There are 14 residues in the CDR3. Looked up from germline, CDR1 is SSHAT and CDR2 is FNYEAQ (reference sequence). V was trimmed by 3 bases and J by 4 bases, leaving 7 bases between them. The CDR3 loop reads CASSFNQYNSPLHF. The CDR3 DNA reads as TGTGCCAGCAGCTTTAATCAGTATAATTCACCCCTCCACTTT.

This clonotype was counted between two and nine times. The V gene is TRBV6-1, the J gene TRBJ2-5, with TRBD2 matching 11 bases. Germline V gene data show CDR1 as MNHNS and CDR2 as SASEGT. J was trimmed by 5 bases and V by 6 bases; bases with no gene match: 11. The CDR3 totals 16 residues. For the CDR3, the DNA is TGTGCCAGCAGGCGAACTAGCGGGGGACCTTCGGAGACCCAGTACTTC. Translated, it gives CASRRTSGGPSETQYF.

Ten or more counts support this clonotype. This chain joins TRBV2 and TRBJ1-6; 7 bases map to TRBD1. The V segment lost 7 bases and the J segment 4 bases; nucleotides outside the gene matches: 4. Germline assignment: CDR1 SNHLY and CDR2 FYNNEI. This CDR3 spans 14 amino acids. The CDR3 region is CASTQGQYNSPLHF. The CDR3 nucleotides read TGTGCCAGCACACAGGGACAGTATAATTCACCCCTCCACTTT.

This clonotype showed up just a few times. The V call is TRBV5-4, the J call TRBJ2-7; possible D gene TRBD1, 6 bases. In germline, CDR1 is SGHNT, CDR2 YYREEE (reference sequence). Trimming pared 4 bases from V and 2 bases from J, leaving 13 bases between. The CDR3 has 14 amino acids. The CDR3 DNA is TGTGCCAGCAGCGTCGGACAGCGAGCCTACGAGCAGTACTTC. Its translation is CASSVGQRAYEQYF.

This clonotype was seen repeatedly, ten times or more. In DNA, the CDR3 is TGTGCCTGGAGTACTGGGACTAGCGGGGCTGGTACGGAGACCCAGTACTTC. Encoded protein: CAWSTGTSGAGTETQYF. V gene TRBV30 combines with J gene TRBJ2-5; 13 nucleotides align to TRBD2. This CDR3 has 17 amino acids. Losses at the gene ends were 2 bases for V and 5 bases for J; bases not matched to a gene: 11. Germline V lookup: CDR1 GTSNPN, CDR2 SVGIG (reference sequence).

J is TRBJ2-1 and V is TRBV12-3 or TRBV12-4; D gene uncertain. The CDR3 is 14 residues long. V gave up 3 bases and J gave up 7 bases, with 13 bases separating them. CDR3 amino acids: CASSFRQEENEQFF. The CDR3 DNA reads TGTGCCAGCAGTTTTAGGCAGGAAGAGAATGAGCAGTTCTTC.

This clonotype appeared many times. The J gene is TRBJ2-1, the V gene TRBV7-9, with D possibly being TRBD2 (6 bases). The germline V gene encodes CDR1 SEHNR and CDR2 FQNEAQ (reference sequence). The CDR3 spans 16 residues. Trimming took 4 bases from V and 4 from J, leaving 17 bases between them. This CDR3 is CASSSGGAAAYNEQFF. CDR3 sequence (DNA): TGTGCCAGCAGCTCAGGCGGGGCCGCGGCTTACAATGAGCAGTTCTTC.

This clonotype was detected many times. The chain joins TRBV7-8 to TRBJ1-5; D gene uncertain. This CDR3 has 13 residues. CDR1 and CDR2 (germline): SGHVS, FQNEAQ. V was pared by 4 bases and J by 4 bases, with 8 bases between. The CDR3 DNA sequence: TGTGCCAGCAGCTCCTCACTTAATCAGCCCCAGCATTTT. Residues: CASSSSLNQPQHF.

This clonotype was detected many times. DNA for the CDR3: TGTGCCAGCAGCTTTCGGGGGGCAGGAAATTCACCCCTCCACTTT. This encodes CASSFRGAGNSPLHF. V is TRBV5-6 and J is TRBJ1-6; perhaps TRBD1 as D (6 bases). Germline CDR1 and CDR2: SGHDT and YYEEEE. V shed 2 bases and J shed 7 bases, with 13 bases lying between them. CDR3 length: 15 amino acids.

In its sample, this clonotype was seen many times. This chain uses TRBV7-2 with TRBJ2-5, with D perhaps being TRBD1 or TRBD2 (5 bases each). V was cut by 1 base and J by 7 bases, with 13 bases left in between. Germline loops: CDR1 SGHTA, CDR2 FQGNSA. CDR3 length: 14 amino acids. The CDR3 region is CASSLEMGTGTQYF. CDR3 in DNA: TGTGCCAGCAGCTTAGAGATGGGGACGGGGACCCAGTACTTC.

This clonotype was picked up many times. The germline gene is not matched at one end of the junction; a read error may be the cause. The CDR3 loop reads CASTDADREVEAQYF. The CDR3 nucleotides read TGTGCCAGCACCGACGCGGACCGGGAGGTAGAGGCCCAGTACTTC. The genes are TRBV6-1 and TRBJ2-5; 7 bases line up with TRBD2. This CDR3 contains 15 residues. Germline-derived CDR1 and CDR2 are MNHNS and SASEGT.

This clonotype was observed a handful of times. CDR3 coding DNA: TGCAGTGCTAGGTCAATTGGGGGGGATGGCTACACCTTC. Its translation is CSARSIGGDGYTF. This chain connects TRBV20-1 to TRBJ1-2; a possible D gene is TRBD1 (5 bases). Germline CDR1 is DFQATT and CDR2 is SNEGSKA (reference sequence). V dropped 3 bases and J dropped 6 bases, with 14 bases sitting between them. This CDR3 region has 13 residues.

This clonotype was recorded at least ten times. The CDR3: CASSLGGDEQYF. The CDR3 DNA reads as TGTGCCAGCAGCTTGGGTGGGGACGAGCAGTACTTC. The chain recombines TRBV5-4 with TRBJ2-7; D remains ambiguous. The V gene's germline CDR1 is SGHNT and CDR2 YYREEE (reference sequence). Trimming stripped 0 bases from V and 5 bases from J, with 6 bases between. The CDR3 spans 12 residues.

This clonotype was counted many times. This chain uses TRBV4-1 with TRBJ1-2, with D uncertain. V lost 0 bases to trimming and J lost 5 bases, with 13 bases between them. CDR1 and CDR2 (germline): MGHRA, YSYEKL. This CDR3 region has 15 residues. CDR3 nucleotide sequence: TGCGCCAGCAGCCAAGATTACGGGCAGTTATATGGCTACACCTTC. Translated: CASSQDYGQLYGYTF.

In this sample, this clonotype turned up a few times. The V and J genes are TRBV7-9 and TRBJ2-1; a possible D gene is TRBD2 (7 bases). V was shortened by 8 bases and J by 0 bases, with 14 bases between the two germline ends. The CDR3 has 15 residues. Germline lookup yields CDR1 SEHNR and CDR2 FQNEAQ (reference sequence). CDR3 amino acids: CASDVGGGSYNEQFF. For the CDR3, the DNA is TGTGCCAGCGACGTAGGGGGGGGCTCCTACAATGAGCAGTTCTTC. Looking up the rest from reference TRBV7-9 and TRBJ2-1 gives the full variable domain: DTGVSQNPRHKITKRGQNVTFRCDPISEHNRLYWYRQTLGQGPEFLTYFQNEAQLEKSRLLSDRFSAERPKGSFSTLEIQRTEQGDSAMYLCASDVGGGSYNEQFFGPGTRLTVL.

Note on this clonotype: At one end, the junction sequence differs from germline, possibly due to a read error. The CDR3 nucleotides are TGCGCCAGCAGGCCAGGGGGCGCGATGGGTTACGAGCAGTACTTC. Residues: CASRPGGAMGYEQYF. J is TRBJ2-7 and V is TRBV7-2, with 8 bases identical to TRBD1. This CDR3 is 15 amino acids long. Germline values: CDR1 SGHTA, CDR2 FQGNSA.

Many counts were recorded for this clonotype. This chain connects TRBV12-3 or TRBV12-4 to TRBJ2-3; 7 bases line up with TRBD2. The CDR3 totals 15 residues. V shed 3 bases and J 2 bases; nucleotides not matched to a gene: 5. CDR3 DNA sequence: TGTGCCAGCAGTTTGGGCGGGAGTAACACAGATACGCAGTATTTT. Translating it yields CASSLGGSNTDTQYF.

In this sample, this clonotype turned up many times. This sequence joins TRBV29-1 and TRBJ2-7; D is undetermined. This CDR3 region has 12 residues. V was clipped by 6 bases and J by 4 bases, with 13 bases between them. The germline gives CDR1 SQVTM, CDR2 ANQGSEA. The CDR3 DNA reads as TGCAGCGTGGGCAGCCAGGCATACGAGCAGTACTTC. Translating gives CSVGSQAYEQYF.

As to this clonotype: Possible read error: a much larger clone is one base away. The chain recombines TRBV12-3 or TRBV12-4 with TRBJ1-6; D unclear. The CDR3 loop spans 15 amino acids. Trimming left V 6 bases short and J 7 bases short, with 16 bases between. CDR3 region: CASRIRRGNNSPLHF. DNA of the CDR3: TGTGCCAGCAGGATACGGAGAGGGAACAATTCACCCCTCCACTTT.

This clonotype was counted ten times or more. The rearrangement links TRBV12-3 or TRBV12-4 to TRBJ1-2; 9 bases map to TRBD1. This CDR3 is built from 14 residues. Trimming at V came to 10 bases and at J to 7 bases, leaving 13 bases not matched to a gene. CDR3 sequence (DNA): TGTGCCACCTCCCAACAGGGGGCCTATTTTGGCTACACCTTC. Translated, it gives CATSQQGAYFGYTF.

The table lists this clonotype with many counts. The genes are TRBV5-5 and TRBJ1-1, with D tentatively TRBD1 (6 bases). This CDR3 has 17 amino acids. CDR1 is SGHKS, CDR2 YYEKEE, per germline (reference sequence). Trimming stripped 1 base from V and 0 bases from J, with 16 bases between. CDR3 loop: CASSLRMDRNLNTEAFF. CDR3 coding DNA: TGTGCCAGCAGCTTGAGAATGGACAGAAACTTGAACACTGAAGCTTTCTTT.

In this sample, this clonotype turned up a few times. The chain couples TRBV5-1 to TRBJ2-7; 9 nucleotides line up with TRBD1. Per germline, CDR1 SGHRS and CDR2 YFSETQ. J was trimmed by 1 base and V by 2 bases; bases with no gene match: 4. The CDR3 consists of 15 residues. In DNA form, the CDR3 reads TGCGCCAGCAGCTTAATGGGGACAGGGTCCTACGAGCAGTACGTC. Translating it yields CASSLMGTGSYEQYV.

There are many counts of this clonotype. V is TRBV11-1 and J is TRBJ2-7, with a tentative D call TRBD1 (5 bases). Between the trimmed V and J ends, which lost 6 bases and 6 bases, there was a span of 15 bases. Germline values: CDR1 SGHAT, CDR2 FQDESV (reference sequence). CDR3 length: 13 residues. CDR3 in amino acids: CASSLAQASEQYF. The CDR3 DNA sequence: TGTGCCAGCAGTTTGGCACAGGCCTCCGAGCAGTACTTC.

At least ten counts were recorded for this clonotype. The chain links TRBV6-5 to TRBJ1-1, with D hard to call. Trimming shortened V by 0 bases and J by 2 bases, and 10 bases separated the two germline ends. The germline gives CDR1 MNHEY, CDR2 SVGAGI. The CDR3 loop spans 15 amino acids. CDR3 bases: TGTGCCAGCAGTTACTCGAAATGGGGAAACACTGAAGCTTTCTTT. It codes for CASSYSKWGNTEAFF.